This T cell receptor beta chain was profiled in a study of shared clonotypes between healthy human individuals. Study results and caveats: Clonotype sharing among donors likely depends on sequencing depth. The four-donor shared clonotypes exceeded non-shared clonotypes in generation probability, with non-shared ones scoring lower.

The authors divided CD4+ cells into CD45RA+ naive and CD45RA-negative memory subsets. As regards this clone: What it recognizes is unknown.

Only in-frame clones appear in the TCRdb table, and some are missing; sequencing was by immunoSEQ multiplex PCR. The sample lists about 1.4 million clones, around 95% seen once, with about 1% in the top ten. V was clipped by 1 base and J by 2 bases, with 14 bases between them. CDR1 is SGHTA and CDR2 is FQGNSA in the germline V gene. CDR3 length: 16 residues. The sequence derives from a man younger than 45 in good health. The sequenced material came from naive CD4+ T cells sorted from blood. Subset given: CD45RA+ positively selected. This rearrangement joins TRBV7-2 to TRBJ1-2; D uncertain. In DNA, the CDR3 is TGTGCCAGCAGCTTAGTACCGAGGACCGCGAACTATGGCTACACCTTC. Translated: CASSLVPRTANYGYTF.